The rows below give T cell receptor beta chains drawn from one sample of a study of regulatory T cells in long-lasting Graves disease. TCRdb analysed the multiplex PCR reads with MiXCR anew, one entry per CDR3 protein. The sample has 520,000 or so distinct CDR3 sequences; more than 10% are singletons. These same data were also listed under a study on T cells in Graves' hyperthyroidism and ophthalmopathy.

The sequencing used peripheral blood mononuclear cells (PBMCs), collected at new diagnosis, from a patient treated with antithyroid drugs. These receptors all come from a woman aged 25 to 39 with Graves disease. Each CDR3 is given with its conserved first and last residue. A D gene is named only where the DNA matches it firmly. Where a row states a size, it is once, few, many or the class of an expanded clone; other rows omit it.

DNA: TGTGCCAGCAGGGGACAGAGGGACTATGGCTACACCTTC
CDR3: CASRGQRDYGYTF
V: TRBV28
J: TRBJ1-2
size: .
D: TRBD1

DNA: TGTGCCAGCATCCAAGGACTAGCGGGACGGAATGAGCAGTCCTTC
CDR3: CASIQGLAGRNEQSF
V: TRBV2
J: TRBJ2-1
size: few
D: TRBD2

DNA: TGTGCCAGCAGAGGACTAGCGAGCTCCTACAATGAGCAGTTCTTC
CDR3: CASRGLASSYNEQFF
V: TRBV5-6
J: TRBJ2-1
size: many
D: TRBD2

DNA: TGTGCCAGTAGTATAAAATGGGGGACAGATGAAGCTTTCTTT
CDR3: CASSIKWGTDEAFF
V: TRBV19
J: TRBJ1-1
size: many
D: TRBD1

DNA: TGTGCCTGGAGTGCAGGTAAAGCTTTCTTT
CDR3: CAWSAGKAFF
V: TRBV30
J: TRBJ1-1
size: many
D: .

DNA: TGTGCCAGCAGCCCTAGCGGGGGTCACTACAATGAGCAGTTCTTC
CDR3: CASSPSGGHYNEQFF
V: TRBV7-9
J: TRBJ2-1
size: many
D: TRBD2

DNA: TGTGCCAGCAGTTTTACGGGGGGGGTGTCTGAGCAGTTCTTC
CDR3: CASSFTGGVSEQFF
V: TRBV12-3/TRBV12-4
J: TRBJ2-1
size: many
D: TRBD2

DNA: TGTGCCAGTCTCCTAGGGCAAACTGAAGCTTTCTTT
CDR3: CASLLGQTEAFF
V: TRBV6-1
J: TRBJ1-1
size: .
D: .

DNA: TGCTCCCTAGCGGGAGCGGAGACCCAGTACTTC
CDR3: CSLAGAETQYF
V: TRBV20-1
J: TRBJ2-5
size: few
D: TRBD2

DNA: TGTGCCAGCAGTTACTCTAGCGGGAGGTCCTACGAGCAGTACTTC
CDR3: CASSYSSGRSYEQYF
V: TRBV6-5
J: TRBJ2-7
size: many
D: TRBD2